Listed below are T cell receptor beta chains from one sample, sequenced in a study of blood T cell repertoires in COVID-19. Some clones are missing from TCRdb's copy, which holds only in-frame ones; the method was immunoSEQ multiplex PCR. The sample consists of some 110,000 clones, approximately 80% of them appearing once. The sample comprised peripheral blood. The source is a woman older than 75 with active or convalescent COVID-19. The CDR3 runs from the conserved cysteine through the conserved F or W. D genes are given only for firm matches. Clone sizes are given selectively: once, few, many, or a class where the clone is expanded.

v_call	cdr3_length	d_call	clone_size	j_call	cdr3_nt	cdr3_aa
TRBV23-1	14	TRBD1	.	TRBJ2-3	TGCGCCAGGACGACAGGGGCCCTCACAGATACGCAGTATTTT	CARTTGALTDTQYF
TRBV5-1	15	.	.	TRBJ1-6	TGCGCCAGCAGCCCTACACTGCGGGAGGGTTCACCCCTCCACTTT	CASSPTLREGSPLHF
TRBV6-5	16	TRBD1	.	TRBJ2-1	TGTGCCAGCAGTTACTCTAACAGGGGGGCCAACAATGAGCAGTTCTTC	CASSYSNRGANNEQFF
TRBV5-1	15	TRBD1	.	TRBJ2-5	TGCGCCAGCAGCTTGGACAGGGGGTCTGGAAAGACCCAGTACTTC	CASSLDRGSGKTQYF
TRBV4-2	15	.	.	TRBJ2-6	TGTGCCAGCAGCCCCACAGGTTCTGGGGCCAACGTCCTGACTTTC	CASSPTGSGANVLTF
TRBV28	13	.	.	TRBJ1-1	TGTGCCAGCAATATTCAGATGAACACTGAAGCTTTCTTT	CASNIQMNTEAFF
TRBV9	9	.	.	TRBJ2-7	TGTGGCGTCTGGGCCGAGCAGTACTTC	CGVWAEQYF
TRBV30	16	TRBD2	.	TRBJ2-3	TGTGCCTGGTGCGACGGGGGGGCCCTTGCCGGAGATACGCAGTATTTT	CAWCDGGALAGDTQYF
TRBV24-1	17	TRBD2	few	TRBJ2-2	TGTGCCACCAGCAGAGGAGCGGGAGGGCCGAACACCGGGGAGCTGTTTTTT	CATSRGAGGPNTGELFF
TRBV14	14	.	few	TRBJ2-2	TGTGCCAGCAGCCAAACAGGGTGGACCGGGGAGCTGTTTTTT	CASSQTGWTGELFF
TRBV7-9	15	.	few	TRBJ2-7	TGTGCCAGCAGCTTATTGGTTGACAGCTCCTACGAGCAGTACTTC	CASSLLVDSSYEQYF
TRBV7-9	12	TRBD1	.	TRBJ1-1	TGTGCCAGCAGGGGACAGGGAACTGAAGCTTTCTTT	CASRGQGTEAFF
TRBV9	12	.	.	TRBJ2-1	TGTGCCAGCAGCCGGGGGGCCGGTGAGCAGTTCTTC	CASSRGAGEQFF
TRBV28	14	TRBD1	.	TRBJ1-3	TGTGCCAGCAGTTTCACAGGGGCTGGAAACACCATATATTTT	CASSFTGAGNTIYF
TRBV11-2	13	.	.	TRBJ1-6	TGTGCCAGCAGCTTAGCAGCGATTTCACCCCTCCACTTT	CASSLAAISPLHF
TRBV6-4	13	.	once	TRBJ1-1	TGTGCCAGCAAGTTTCGGACAAACACTGAAGCTTTCTTT	CASKFRTNTEAFF
TRBV7-9	16	TRBD1	.	TRBJ1-2	TGTGCCGCCAGCAGTAGGGGAACCCAGGGGGCATCTGGCTACACCTTC	CAASSRGTQGASGYTF
TRBV12-3/TRBV12-4	13	.	.	TRBJ2-5	TGTGCCAGCAGCCCTTCCCTACAAGAGACCCAGTACTTC	CASSPSLQETQYF
TRBV7-2	12	.	.	TRBJ1-2	TGTGCCAGCAGCTCCCACGGGGGTGGCTACACCTTC	CASSSHGGGYTF
TRBV27	15	.	.	TRBJ2-7	TGTGCCAGCCAAGTTGGGGGGGGCTCAATCTACGAGCAGTACTTC	CASQVGGGSIYEQYF
TRBV11-2	16	.	.	TRBJ2-5	TGTGCCAGCAGCCTCCCGGCAGGGACACTCCAAGAGACCCAGTACTTC	CASSLPAGTLQETQYF
TRBV6-1	12	.	once	TRBJ2-1	TGTGCCAGCAGTGAGTTCCGGGGTGAGCAGTTCTTC	CASSEFRGEQFF
TRBV10-3	13	TRBD1	.	TRBJ1-2	TGTGCCATCAGGGGGGACAGTAACTATGGCTACACCTTC	CAIRGDSNYGYTF
TRBV28	16	.	.	TRBJ1-1	TGTGCCAGCAGTTCCCCAAGAGACAGCAGTCACACTGAAGCTTTCTTT	CASSSPRDSSHTEAFF
TRBV9	14	TRBD2	.	TRBJ2-5	TGTGCCAGCAGCCTTGGGACTAGCGAAGAGACCCAGTACTTC	CASSLGTSEETQYF
TRBV14	16	.	.	TRBJ1-1	TGTGCCAGCAGCCAAGATCTTAGGGTAACAGGCACTGAAGCTTTCTTT	CASSQDLRVTGTEAFF
TRBV10-3	13	.	.	TRBJ1-5	TGTGCCATCAGACGGACAGATGATCAGCCCCAGCATTTT	CAIRRTDDQPQHF
TRBV5-5	15	TRBD1	.	TRBJ1-5	TGTGCCAGCAGCAGAGCGACAGGGGAGAAGCAGCCCCAGCATTTT	CASSRATGEKQPQHF
TRBV12-3/TRBV12-4	13	.	.	TRBJ1-1	TGTGCCAGCAGTCTGACATTTAACACTGAAGCTTTCTTT	CASSLTFNTEAFF
TRBV18	13	.	.	TRBJ1-1	TGTGCCAGCTCACCAACACAGAACACTGAAGCTTTCTTT	CASSPTQNTEAFF
TRBV5-4	14	.	.	TRBJ1-1	TGTGCCAGCAGCTTGGCGCGAGCGAACACTGAAGCTTTCTTT	CASSLARANTEAFF
TRBV20-1	14	TRBD2	.	TRBJ2-1	TGCAGTGCTAGTCGGGGGGGCCTCGACAATGAGCAGTTCTTC	CSASRGGLDNEQFF
TRBV3-1/TRBV3-2	15	.	.	TRBJ1-3	TGTGCCAGCAGCCAAGCAAGCATCTCTGGAAACACCATATATTTT	CASSQASISGNTIYF
TRBV7-2	15	.	.	TRBJ1-1	TGTGCCAGCAGCCCTCGACAAATCATGAACACTGAAGCTTTCTTT	CASSPRQIMNTEAFF
TRBV5-1	15	TRBD1	.	TRBJ1-6	TGCGCCAGCAGCTTACAGGGGGGAAATAATTCACCCCTCCACTTT	CASSLQGGNNSPLHF
TRBV3-1/TRBV3-2	13	.	.	TRBJ1-5	TGTGCCAGCAGCCAAGATCTTCTCCAGCCCCAGCATTTT	CASSQDLLQPQHF
TRBV27	11	.	.	TRBJ1-5	TGTGCCAGCAGTTTAGGCCAGCCCCAGCATTTT	CASSLGQPQHF
TRBV5-1	15	.	.	TRBJ1-1	TGCGCCAGCAGCTTCTCGGGTCCTCGGGACACTGAAGCTTTCTTT	CASSFSGPRDTEAFF
TRBV11-2	13	.	.	TRBJ1-5	TGTGCCAGCAGCAGGGGGACAAATCAGCCCCAGCATTTT	CASSRGTNQPQHF
TRBV7-2	14	.	.	TRBJ2-5	TGTGCCAGCAGCTTTCAAGACAGCCAAGAGACCCAGTACTTC	CASSFQDSQETQYF
TRBV29-1	14	.	.	TRBJ1-3	TGCAGCGTTCCCGGTGACTTCTCTGGAAACACCATATATTTT	CSVPGDFSGNTIYF
TRBV5-1	15	.	.	TRBJ1-1	TGCGCCAGCAGCCTTGGAGGCAGAGTGAACACTGAAGCTTTCTTT	CASSLGGRVNTEAFF
TRBV3-1/TRBV3-2	14	.	.	TRBJ2-2	TGTGCCAGCAGCCAAGATTCCTTGTCCGGGGAGCTGTTTTTT	CASSQDSLSGELFF
TRBV7-2	13	.	.	TRBJ1-4	TGTGCCAGCAGCTCCATCCTTTTCGGGGTCCTGTTTTTT	CASSSILFGVLFF
TRBV18	13	.	once	TRBJ1-3	TGTGCCAGCCCGGAGAGCTCTGGAAACACCATATATTTT	CASPESSGNTIYF
TRBV30	14	TRBD2	.	TRBJ2-2	TGTGCCTGGAGTTGGGGACTAGCAGTCGGGGAGCTGTTTTTT	CAWSWGLAVGELFF
TRBV5-6	16	.	once	TRBJ1-3	TGTGCCAGCAGCTTACTCCCGATTAACTCTGGAAACACCATATATTTT	CASSLLPINSGNTIYF
TRBV5-6	13	.	.	TRBJ2-3	TGTGCCAGCAGCTTGGCCACGGGGGATACGCAGTATTTT	CASSLATGDTQYF
TRBV28	15	.	.	TRBJ1-4	TGTGCCAGCAGTCCGGGGAATTGGGCTAATGAAAAACTGTTTTTT	CASSPGNWANEKLFF
TRBV7-9	18	.	many	TRBJ1-5	TGTGCCAGCATCCAGCCGAGCCGGGGTGAGGTAAGCAATCAGCCCCAGCATTTT	CASIQPSRGEVSNQPQHF
TRBV5-1	15	TRBD1	once	TRBJ2-3	TGCGCCAGCAGCTTAGGGACAGCCCTCACAGATACGCAGTATTTT	CASSLGTALTDTQYF
TRBV23-1	17	TRBD1	.	TRBJ2-1	TGCGCCAGCAGTCATAGGGGGCACCCAACCCCCTACAATGAGCAGTTCTTC	CASSHRGHPTPYNEQFF
TRBV28	16	.	.	TRBJ2-5	TGTGCCAGCAGTGACCAATCTACAGGCCTGGGAGAGACCCAGTACTTC	CASSDQSTGLGETQYF
TRBV7-2	15	.	.	TRBJ2-5	TGTGCCAGCAGCTCAGGCTCTCAAGGCCGAGAGACCCAGTACTTC	CASSSGSQGRETQYF
TRBV25-1	13	.	.	TRBJ2-7	TGTGCCAGCACCCTGGCGGGGACCTACGAGCAGTACTTC	CASTLAGTYEQYF
TRBV5-4	17	TRBD1	.	TRBJ1-5	TGTGCCAGCAGTTCCGGAGGGCGACAGGGGATAGATCAGCCCCAGCATTTT	CASSSGGRQGIDQPQHF
TRBV15	15	.	.	TRBJ1-3	TGTGCCACCAGCAGAGACAGGGGAGCTGGAAACACCATATATTTT	CATSRDRGAGNTIYF
TRBV27	16	TRBD1	few	TRBJ1-3	TGTGCCAGCAGTTTAACCTGGGACAGCTCTGGAAACACCATATATTTT	CASSLTWDSSGNTIYF